This T cell receptor beta chain emerged from a study of CD8+ T cells in alopecia areata. Study-level background: Among treated patients, oral tofacitinib was administered at 5 to 10 mg twice daily. Broader study findings: Lesional scalp displayed greater clonality than normal scalp, most notably in alopecia totalis/universalis.

RNA, once extracted, was reverse transcribed into cDNA for use as the sequencing template. Here immunoSEQ multiplex PCR was the method, and the copy in TCRdb shows in-frame clones only, minus some. The sample records over 200,000 clones, around three fifths being singletons. Lesional scalp punch biopsies and peripheral blood were collected from alopecia areata patients. CDR1 is GTSNPN, CDR2 SVGIG, per germline (reference sequence). The CDR3 runs 14 residues. With V trimmed by 4 bases and J by 2 bases, 4 bases remained unmatched. Worth noting for this clone: Its cognate antigen is unknown.

The sequence came from a human donor with alopecia areata. The rearrangement joins TRBV30 to TRBJ2-1; 8 positions match TRBD2. This specimen consisted of CD4+ T cells sorted from blood, obtained at week 0. CDR3 protein: CAWNQGLAYNEQFF. CDR3 bases: TGTGCCTGGAACCAGGGACTAGCCTACAATGAGCAGTTCTTC.